Included here is one TCR beta chain sequence, with context. What it binds is unknown. The junction had 8 bases not matched to a gene; V was cut back by 4 bases and J by 3 bases. The CDR3 is 14 amino acids. Germline V lookup: CDR1 SQVTM, CDR2 ANQGSEA. The data were obtained in a study of cytomegalovirus exposure and HLA in healthy donors. Looking at the study overall: Some 85 million unique TCRs from HLA-typed donors were held in an early data release.

In the PCR, 60 Vbeta and 13 Jbeta primers were used. Libraries were prepared by immunoSEQ multiplex PCR; TCRdb keeps only in-frame clonotypes and omits some of them. Seen in this sample are 100,000 to 150,000 clones; the ten most common clones hold 2% to 2.5%. Regarding the study as a whole: Earlier analysis looked at TCR beta V segments, and most were productive about 90% or about 30% of the time. Cytomegalovirus status was reportedly diagnosed by the classifier with high specificity and sensitivity.

The V and J genes are TRBV29-1 and TRBJ2-5, with 7 nucleotides matching TRBD1. This receptor was obtained from a man aged 35 to 55 in good health and CMV-seronegative. The sequenced sample was PBMCs. CDR3 coding DNA: TGCAGCGTTGGGCCGGGACAGTGGGAAGAGACCCAGTACTTC. Its protein product is CSVGPGQWEETQYF.